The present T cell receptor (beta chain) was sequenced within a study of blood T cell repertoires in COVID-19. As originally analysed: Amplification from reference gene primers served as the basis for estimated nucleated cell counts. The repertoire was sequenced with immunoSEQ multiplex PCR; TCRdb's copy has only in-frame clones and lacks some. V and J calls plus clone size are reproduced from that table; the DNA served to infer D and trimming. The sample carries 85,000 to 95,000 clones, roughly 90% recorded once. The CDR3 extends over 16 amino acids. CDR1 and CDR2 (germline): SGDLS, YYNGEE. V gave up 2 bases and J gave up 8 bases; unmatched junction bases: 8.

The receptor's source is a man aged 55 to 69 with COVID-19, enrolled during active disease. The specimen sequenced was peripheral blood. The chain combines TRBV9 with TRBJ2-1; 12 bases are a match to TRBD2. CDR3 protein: CASSVTSGRIFDEQFF. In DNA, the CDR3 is TGTGCCAGCAGCGTGACTAGCGGGAGAATCTTCGATGAGCAGTTCTTC.